The 32 T cell receptor beta chains reported below all come from one sample, sequenced in a study of control samples from healthy donors and cancer patients. Libraries were prepared by immunoSEQ multiplex PCR; TCRdb keeps only in-frame clonotypes and omits some of them. The data show 120,000 to 150,000 clones, approximately 93% seen once. The material sequenced was blood. The receptors come from a man between 18 and 35 years old in good health.

The chain couples TRBV6-6 to TRBJ2-2; D is unclear. The CDR3 runs to 13 residues. The germline V and J ends were trimmed by 4 bases and 5 bases, with 8 bases remaining between them. CDR1 and CDR2 from the germline V gene are MNHNY and SVGAGI (reference sequence). The CDR3 protein is CASSWTDTGELFF. CDR3 nucleotides: TGTGCCAGCAGTTGGACGGATACCGGGGAGCTGTTTTTT.

This chain links TRBV27 with TRBJ2-7; D not certain. Trimming took off 3 bases at V and 3 bases at J, with 12 bases between the two ends. Germline V gene data show CDR1 as MNHEY and CDR2 as SMNVEV (reference sequence). This CDR3 region has 14 residues. In DNA form, the CDR3 reads TGTGCCAGCAGTTTGGCCTATAATTTCTACGAGCAGTACTTC. This gives the protein CASSLAYNFYEQYF.

This chain joins TRBV15 and TRBJ1-1; a weak D match, TRBD1 (5 bases). CDR1 and CDR2 (germline): LNHNV, YYDKDF (reference sequence). The CDR3 runs to 15 residues. Trimming left V 4 bases short and J 10 bases short, with 22 bases between. CDR3 in amino acids: CATSTRSGTLGSAFF. In DNA form, the CDR3 reads TGTGCCACCAGCACCCGTTCCGGGACTTTAGGGTCAGCTTTCTTT.

The chain employs TRBV27 and TRBJ1-1; 8 nucleotides align to TRBD1. Unmatched junction bases numbered 8, after V lost 8 bases and J lost 6 bases. Looked up from germline, CDR1 is MNHEY and CDR2 is SMNVEV (reference sequence). The CDR3 totals 13 residues. The DNA of the CDR3 is TGTGCCAGCGGGCAGGGGGCCCTTGCTGAAGCTTTCTTT. The encoded protein is CASGQGALAEAFF.

The rearrangement uses TRBV6-5 and TRBJ1-5; TRBD1 is a possible D gene (6 bases). The germline V gene encodes CDR1 MNHEY and CDR2 SVGAGI. V was cut by 5 bases and J by 2 bases, with 13 bases left in between. The CDR3 runs 15 residues. The CDR3 loop reads CASSRRGAGNQPQHF. Written as DNA, the CDR3 is TGTGCCAGCAGTCGTCGGGGGGCCGGCAATCAGCCCCAGCATTTT.

This clone was seen a single time. The chain is built from TRBV9 and TRBJ1-2; TRBD1 agrees at 7 bases. Trimming cost V 4 bases and J 4 bases; bases outside gene matches: 10. CDR3 length: 15 amino acids. The germline gives CDR1 SGDLS, CDR2 YYNGEE. In DNA, the CDR3 is TGTGCCAGCAGCCCACTTTCAGGACAGGCCTATGGCTACACCTTC. This codes for CASSPLSGQAYGYTF.

The chain carries TRBV7-9 and TRBJ1-1; D not certain. V lost 2 bases and J lost 8, with 6 bases in between. The CDR3 sequence is 11 residues long. Germline values: CDR1 SEHNR, CDR2 FQNEAQ (reference sequence). The chain's CDR3 is CASSLNGEAFF. The DNA of the CDR3 is TGTGCCAGCAGCTTAAACGGGGAAGCTTTCTTT.

Only one count was recorded for this clone. The chain couples TRBV19 to TRBJ2-1; maybe TRBD2 (5 bases). Germline V gene sequence: CDR1 LNHDA, CDR2 SQIVND (reference sequence). The CDR3 runs 16 residues. Trimming stripped 1 base from V and 5 bases from J, with 15 bases between. The CDR3, as DNA: TGTGCCAGTAGTATAGTCCCGAGGGAGTGGGACAATGAGCAGTTCTTC. Translating gives CASSIVPREWDNEQFF. The variable domain in full, with the rest retrieved from reference TRBV19 and TRBJ2-1, is DGGITQSPKYLFRKEGQNVTLSCEQNLNHDAMYWYRQDPGQGLRLIYYSQIVNDFQKGDIAEGYSVSREKKESFPLTVTSAQKNPTAFYLCASSIVPREWDNEQFFGPGTRLTVL.

V gene TRBV9 combines with J gene TRBJ1-4; maybe TRBD1 (5 bases). Germline V gene data show CDR1 as SGDLS and CDR2 as YYNGEE. Trimming removed 2 bases at V and 8 bases at J, with 13 bases between. CDR3 length: 14 amino acids. The CDR3 sequence is CASSVQGNEEKLFF. Here the CDR3 DNA reads TGTGCCAGCAGCGTCCAGGGAAACGAGGAAAAACTGTTTTTT.

In DNA, the CDR3 is TGTGCCAGCAGCGTTAACTGGGGAGATACGCAGTATTTT. It translates to CASSVNWGDTQYF. This rearrangement joins TRBV7-3 to TRBJ2-3; D gene unclear. Germline V lookup: CDR1 SGHTA, CDR2 FQGTGA. The CDR3 has 13 amino acids. V gave up 5 bases and J gave up 5 bases, with 11 bases separating them.

V usage is TRBV30 and J usage is TRBJ1-5; D might be TRBD1 (6 bases). Germline values: CDR1 GTSNPN, CDR2 SVGIG (reference sequence). The CDR3 runs 13 residues. For the CDR3, the DNA is TGTGCTGGCGCGGGGGGGCGCGATCAGCCCCAGCATTTT. Translating it yields CAGAGGRDQPQHF.

J is TRBJ2-2 and V is TRBV7-9; D gene uncertain. The CDR3 consists of 14 residues. V was pared by 6 bases and J by 1 base, with 9 bases between. From germline, CDR1 is SEHNR and CDR2 FQNEAQ (reference sequence). CDR3 nucleotides: TGTGCCAGCAGTCGCTTTATGAACACCGGGGAGCTGTTTTTT. Translated: CASSRFMNTGELFF.

V usage is TRBV19 and J usage is TRBJ2-6; D is ambiguous. Germline CDR1 LNHDA, CDR2 SQIVND (reference sequence). V was clipped by 7 bases and J by 0 bases, with 7 bases between them. There are 14 residues in the CDR3. The CDR3 loop reads CASNPSSGANVLTF. CDR3 coding DNA: TGTGCCAGTAATCCATCCTCTGGGGCCAACGTCCTGACTTTC.

The rearrangement links TRBV4-2 to TRBJ2-5, with TRBD1 as a possible D gene (6 bases). Germline V lookup: CDR1 LGHNA, CDR2 YNFKEQ. The CDR3 totals 15 residues. Trimming removed 0 bases from V and 2 bases from J, with 10 bases in between. For the CDR3, the DNA is TGTGCCAGCAGCCAAGATCTGGGGGCGCAAGAGACCCAGTACTTC. Its protein product is CASSQDLGAQETQYF.

This clone has only a few counts. CDR3: CASSLGQAEAFF. CDR3 in DNA: TGCGCCAGCAGCCTGGGACAGGCTGAAGCTTTCTTT. The chain carries TRBV5-1 and TRBJ1-1, with 8 bases lining up with TRBD1. J was trimmed by 6 bases and V by 4 bases; bases with no gene match: 2. Germline-derived CDR1 and CDR2 are SGHRS and YFSETQ. The CDR3 is 12 amino acids.

CDR3 amino acids: CASSPRHRGGYTF. The CDR3 DNA follows: TGTGCCAGCAGTCCTCGTCACCGAGGAGGCTACACCTTC. J is TRBJ1-2 and V is TRBV6-5; unclear D gene. Germline values: CDR1 MNHEY, CDR2 SVGAGI. V lost 5 bases and J 8 bases, leaving 15 bases between the germline ends. The CDR3 consists of 13 residues.

This clone was seen a few times. The chain carries TRBV7-2 and TRBJ1-1; D is ambiguous. V dropped 0 bases and J dropped 1 base, with 12 bases sitting between them. The CDR3 contains 16 residues. Germline-derived CDR1 and CDR2 are SGHTA and FQGNSA. The CDR3 DNA reads TGTGCCAGCAGCTTAGCGTTCGTTTCAGGGAACACTGAAGCTTTCTTT. This gives the protein CASSLAFVSGNTEAFF.

This chain joins TRBV27 and TRBJ1-5; D is possibly TRBD1 (6 bases). Germline V lookup: CDR1 MNHEY, CDR2 SMNVEV (reference sequence). Between the trimmed V and J ends, which lost 5 bases and 9 bases, there was a span of 17 bases. This CDR3 has 14 residues. CDR3 in amino acids: CASSPGHGLRPQHF. The CDR3 coding sequence is TGTGCCAGCAGTCCGGGACATGGCTTACGGCCCCAGCATTTT.

The chain has TRBV7-2 and TRBJ1-4; D is possibly TRBD1 (6 bases). Trimming shortened V by 5 bases and J by 2 bases, and 12 bases separated the two germline ends. The CDR3 has 15 amino acids. Per the germline V gene, CDR1 is SGHTA and CDR2 is FQGNSA. As DNA, the CDR3 is TGTGCCAGCAGCCGCCCGGGGGCTACTAATGAAAAACTGTTTTTT. This sequence encodes CASSRPGATNEKLFF.

V gene TRBV9 combines with J gene TRBJ2-7; TRBD2 agrees at 10 bases. The V segment lost 2 bases and the J segment 6 bases; nucleotides outside the gene matches: 8. CDR3 length: 15 residues. Per the germline V gene, CDR1 is SGDLS and CDR2 is YYNGEE. In DNA, the CDR3 is TGTGCCAGCAGCGTTAGCGGGGGGCCGGGATCCGAGCAGTACTTC. This encodes CASSVSGGPGSEQYF.

The chain carries TRBV11-2 and TRBJ1-2; TRBD1 might be the D (5 bases). There are 14 residues in the CDR3. The V end was cut by 8 bases, the J end by 7 bases, with 20 bases between. In germline, CDR1 is SGHAT, CDR2 FQNNGV. CDR3 bases: TGTGCCAGCGGCCCTTCTAACGGGGCTCGTGGCTACACCTTC. It is translated as CASGPSNGARGYTF.

The V call is TRBV19, the J call TRBJ2-3, with TRBD1 as a possible D gene (6 bases). Germline lookup yields CDR1 LNHDA and CDR2 SQIVND (reference sequence). Trimming took 3 bases from V and 1 from J, leaving 8 bases between them. The CDR3 consists of 14 residues. DNA for the CDR3: TGTGCCAGTAGTATTCAGGGGCGCACAGATACGCAGTATTTT. Encoded protein: CASSIQGRTDTQYF. Full variable domain (rest looked up from reference TRBV19 and TRBJ2-3): DGGITQSPKYLFRKEGQNVTLSCEQNLNHDAMYWYRQDPGQGLRLIYYSQIVNDFQKGDIAEGYSVSREKKESFPLTVTSAQKNPTAFYLCASSIQGRTDTQYFGPGTRLTVL.

The CDR3: CASSQEQREDEQFF. For the CDR3, the DNA is TGCGCCAGCAGCCAAGAGCAGCGGGAGGATGAGCAGTTCTTC. The chain couples TRBV4-1 to TRBJ2-1, with TRBD2 identical over 9 bases. This CDR3 comprises 14 residues. Trimming removed 0 bases from V and 8 bases from J; junction bases left unmatched: 2. In germline, CDR1 is MGHRA, CDR2 YSYEKL.

The V and J genes are TRBV28 and TRBJ1-2; D uncertain. CDR3 length equals 15 residues. The V gene's germline CDR1 is MDHEN and CDR2 SYDVKM. Trimming removed 3 bases from V and 3 bases from J, with 14 bases in between. CDR3 nucleotides: TGTGCCAGCAGTTTTAGGCGTAAGGCGTACTATGGCTACACCTTC. Amino acids: CASSFRRKAYYGYTF.

This sequence joins TRBV5-5 and TRBJ2-7, with D possibly TRBD1 on 6 matching bases. The V and J ends lost 1 base and 5 bases respectively, with 7 bases between them. The length of the CDR3 is 12 residues. Germline V gene sequence: CDR1 SGHKS, CDR2 YYEKEE (reference sequence). The CDR3 reads CASSLSGDEQYF. CDR3 bases: TGTGCCAGCAGCTTGTCAGGGGACGAGCAGTACTTC.

The rearrangement uses TRBV5-1 and TRBJ2-5; TRBD2 matches 8 bases. CDR3 length: 15 amino acids. V was clipped by 0 bases and J by 6 bases; unmatched bases: 7. Germline-derived CDR1 and CDR2 are SGHRS and YFSETQ. CDR3 in DNA: TGCGCCAGCAGCTTGGCAGCGGGAGAGGTACAGACCCAGTACTTC. This translates into CASSLAAGEVQTQYF. Filled out from reference TRBV5-1 and TRBJ2-5, the complete variable domain reads KAGVTQTPRYLIKTRGQQVTLSCSPISGHRSVSWYQQTPGQGLQFLFEYFSETQRNKGNFPGRFSGRQFSNSRSEMNVSTLELGDSALYLCASSLAAGEVQTQYFGPGTRLLVL.

The chain has TRBV4-1 and TRBJ1-2; TRBD1 is a possible D gene (5 bases). The CDR3 is 14 amino acids. V shed 3 bases and J shed 0 bases, with 8 bases lying between them. Germline V CDR1 and CDR2: MGHRA, YSYEKL. The CDR3 reads CASSQGPANYGYTF. The CDR3 nucleotides read TGCGCCAGCAGCCAGGGGCCGGCTAACTATGGCTACACCTTC.

The chain uses TRBV7-2 and TRBJ2-1; maybe TRBD1 (5 bases). The CDR3 extends over 14 amino acids. The germline V and J ends were trimmed by 0 bases and 6 bases, with 9 bases remaining between them. In germline, CDR1 is SGHTA, CDR2 FQGNSA. CDR3: CASSLARQGNEQFF. CDR3 in DNA: TGTGCCAGCAGCTTAGCGCGGCAGGGCAATGAGCAGTTCTTC.

The chain is built from TRBV3-1 (or the pseudogene TRBV3-2) and TRBJ1-2; 7 bases map to TRBD1. In germline, CDR1 is LGHDT, CDR2 YNNKEL (reference sequence). Unmatched junction bases numbered 8, after V lost 6 bases and J lost 4 bases. The CDR3 consists of 14 residues. CDR3 coding DNA: TGTGCCAGCAGTCCGACAGGGACGGGCTATGGCTACACCTTC. This encodes CASSPTGTGYGYTF.

The table lists this clone with a count of one. This rearrangement joins TRBV30 to TRBJ1-6; the match to TRBD1 covers 9 bases. The germline V gene has CDR1 GTSNPN and CDR2 SVGIG (reference sequence). The V and J ends lost 1 base and 9 bases, in that order; junction bases with no gene match: 7. CDR3 length: 15 residues. CDR3 protein: CAWSARDREVSPLHF. Here the CDR3 DNA reads TGTGCCTGGAGTGCCCGGGACAGGGAAGTTTCACCCCTCCACTTT.

CDR3 loop: CASALGLTYEQYF. In DNA form, the CDR3 reads TGTGCCAGCGCTTTGGGCCTCACCTACGAGCAGTACTTC. This rearrangement joins TRBV12-3 or TRBV12-4 to TRBJ2-7, with unresolved D. V was trimmed by 8 bases and J by 2 bases, leaving 13 bases between them. CDR3 length: 13 residues.

This sequence joins TRBV4-3 and TRBJ1-1; unclear D gene. The germline V and J ends were trimmed by 4 bases and 1 base, with 19 bases remaining between them. The CDR3 length is 17 residues. Germline CDR1 and CDR2: LGHNA and YSLEER. CDR3 in amino acids: CASSPPAGSGRNTEAFF. The CDR3 nucleotides are TGCGCCAGCAGCCCCCCGGCTGGGTCTGGGAGGAACACTGAAGCTTTCTTT.